Reported below is one T cell receptor (beta chain). The data were taken from a study of blood T cell repertoires in COVID-19. Study as a whole: Material from acute and convalescent COVID-19 was sourced from the United States, Italy and Spain.

The germline V gene has CDR1 SGHNT and CDR2 YYREEE (reference sequence). The length of the CDR3 is 15 residues. Trimming took off 0 bases at V and 8 bases at J, with 15 bases between the two ends. Method: immunoSEQ multiplex PCR; TCRdb's copy keeps in-frame clones and lacks some. In the table there are 120,000 to 150,000 clones, roughly 84% of which are singletons. This receptor was taken from a middle-aged man with acute COVID-19. The chain employs TRBV5-4 and TRBJ2-1, with a tentative D call TRBD1 (6 bases). The specimen sequenced was PBMCs or T cells enriched from blood (not recorded which). CDR3: CASSLGPRGKDEQFF. The CDR3 DNA sequence: TGTGCCAGCAGCTTGGGTCCCAGGGGCAAGGATGAGCAGTTCTTC.